This T cell receptor (beta chain) was sequenced for a study of T-cell memory formation after mild COVID-19. The table lists this clonotype with a few counts. TCRdb called the 5' RACE reads again in MiXCR, with one record for every CDR3 protein. The sample shows 250,000 or so distinct CDR3 sequences, over 8.5% of them seen only once. The sequencing input was PBMCs or a T cell subset sorted from them (not recorded which). The origin of this receptor is a man aged 18 to 30 who had mild COVID-19 (a few samples of this study predate the infection). Cell type and time point are not known.

This CDR3 reads CSVGTSGAPGNEQFF. DNA for the CDR3: TGCAGCGTTGGGACTAGCGGGGCCCCAGGAAATGAGCAGTTCTTC. The chain has TRBV29-1 and TRBJ2-1; 12 nucleotides line up with TRBD2. CDR1 SQVTM and CDR2 ANQGSEA come from the germline V gene. Trimming took 4 bases from V and 7 from J; bases not matched to a gene: 8. The CDR3 is made up of 15 amino acids.